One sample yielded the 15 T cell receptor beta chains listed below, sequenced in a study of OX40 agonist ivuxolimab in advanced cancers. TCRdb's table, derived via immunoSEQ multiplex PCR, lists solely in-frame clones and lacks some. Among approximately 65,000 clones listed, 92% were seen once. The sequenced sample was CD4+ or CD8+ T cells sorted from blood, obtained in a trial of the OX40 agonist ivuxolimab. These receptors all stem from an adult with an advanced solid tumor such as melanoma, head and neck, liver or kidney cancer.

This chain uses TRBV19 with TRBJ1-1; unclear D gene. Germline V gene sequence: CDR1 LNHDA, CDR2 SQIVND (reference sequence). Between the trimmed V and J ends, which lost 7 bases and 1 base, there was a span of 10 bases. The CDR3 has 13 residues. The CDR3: CASKRATNTEAFF. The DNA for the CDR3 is TGTGCCAGTAAGCGAGCTACGAACACTGAAGCTTTCTTT.

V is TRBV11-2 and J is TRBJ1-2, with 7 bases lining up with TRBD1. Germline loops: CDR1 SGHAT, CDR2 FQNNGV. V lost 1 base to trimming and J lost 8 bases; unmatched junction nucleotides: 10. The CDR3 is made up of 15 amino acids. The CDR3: CASSLVVRDSNGYTF. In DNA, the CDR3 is TGTGCCAGCAGCTTAGTGGTCCGGGACAGCAACGGCTACACCTTC.

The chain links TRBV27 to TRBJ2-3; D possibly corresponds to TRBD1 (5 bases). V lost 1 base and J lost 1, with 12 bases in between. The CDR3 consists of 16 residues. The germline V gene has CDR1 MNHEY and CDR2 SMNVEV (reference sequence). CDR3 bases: TGTGCCAGCAGTTTATACGGAATAGGGGGCACAGATACGCAGTATTTT. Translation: CASSLYGIGGTDTQYF.

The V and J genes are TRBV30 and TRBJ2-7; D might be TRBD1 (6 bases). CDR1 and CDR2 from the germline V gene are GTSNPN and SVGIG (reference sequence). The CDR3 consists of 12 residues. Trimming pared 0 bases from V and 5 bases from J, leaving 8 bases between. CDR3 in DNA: TGTGCCTGGAGTGTCAACAGGGACGAGCAGTACTTC. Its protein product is CAWSVNRDEQYF.

The CDR3 is CASSLPGDTEAFF. The CDR3 nucleotides are TGTGCCAGCAGCTTGCCAGGGGACACTGAAGCTTTCTTT. The chain couples TRBV5-4 to TRBJ1-1; a possible D gene is TRBD1 (6 bases). The CDR3 consists of 13 residues. Germline CDR1 is SGHNT and CDR2 is YYREEE (reference sequence). Trimming took 1 base from V and 3 from J, leaving 7 bases between them.

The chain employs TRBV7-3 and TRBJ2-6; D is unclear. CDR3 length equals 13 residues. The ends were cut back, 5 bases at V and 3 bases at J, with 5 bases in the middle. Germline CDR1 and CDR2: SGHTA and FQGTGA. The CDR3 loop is CASSQNGANVLTF. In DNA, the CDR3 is TGTGCCAGCAGCCAAAATGGGGCCAACGTCCTGACTTTC.

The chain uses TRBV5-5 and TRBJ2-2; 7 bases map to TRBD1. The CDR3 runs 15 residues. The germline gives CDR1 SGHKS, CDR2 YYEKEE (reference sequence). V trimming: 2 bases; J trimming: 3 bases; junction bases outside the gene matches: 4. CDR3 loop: CASSFQGVDTGELFF. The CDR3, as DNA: TGTGCCAGCAGCTTCCAGGGGGTAGACACCGGGGAGCTGTTTTTT.

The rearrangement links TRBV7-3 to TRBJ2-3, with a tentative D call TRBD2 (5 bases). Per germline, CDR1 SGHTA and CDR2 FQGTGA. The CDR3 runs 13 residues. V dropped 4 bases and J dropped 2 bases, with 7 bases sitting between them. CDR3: CASSSDYTDTQYF. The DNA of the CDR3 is TGTGCCAGCAGCTCCGACTACACAGATACGCAGTATTTT.

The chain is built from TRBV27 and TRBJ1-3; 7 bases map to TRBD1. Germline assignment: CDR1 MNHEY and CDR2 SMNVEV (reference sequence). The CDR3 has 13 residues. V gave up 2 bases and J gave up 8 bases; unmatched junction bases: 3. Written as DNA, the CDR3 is TGTGCCAGCAGTTTACGACAGGGCTACACCATATATTTT. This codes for CASSLRQGYTIYF.

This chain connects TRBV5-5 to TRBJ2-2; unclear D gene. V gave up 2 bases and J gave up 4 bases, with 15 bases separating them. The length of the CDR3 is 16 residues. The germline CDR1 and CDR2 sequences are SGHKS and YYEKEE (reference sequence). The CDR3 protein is CASSLTIAGITGELFF. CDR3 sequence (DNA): TGTGCCAGCAGCTTAACGATAGCTGGAATCACCGGGGAGCTGTTTTTT.

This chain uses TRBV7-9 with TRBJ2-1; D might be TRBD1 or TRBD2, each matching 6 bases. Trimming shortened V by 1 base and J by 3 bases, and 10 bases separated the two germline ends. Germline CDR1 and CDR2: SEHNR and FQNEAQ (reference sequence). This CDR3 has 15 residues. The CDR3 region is CASSLGGGFYNEQFF. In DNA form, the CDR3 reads TGTGCCAGCAGCTTAGGAGGGGGGTTCTACAATGAGCAGTTCTTC.

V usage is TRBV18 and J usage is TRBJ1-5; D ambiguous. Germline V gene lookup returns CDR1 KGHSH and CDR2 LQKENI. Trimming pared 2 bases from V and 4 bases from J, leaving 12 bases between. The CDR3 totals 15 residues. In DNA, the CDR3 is TGTGCCAGCTCACCAGGCCAGGTCCCAAATCAGCCCCAGCATTTT. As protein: CASSPGQVPNQPQHF.

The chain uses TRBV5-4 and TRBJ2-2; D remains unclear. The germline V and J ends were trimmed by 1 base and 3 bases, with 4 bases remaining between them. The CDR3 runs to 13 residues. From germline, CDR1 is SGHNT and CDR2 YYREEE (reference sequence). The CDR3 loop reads CASSLRHTGELFF. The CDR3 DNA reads TGTGCCAGCAGCTTGAGGCACACCGGGGAGCTGTTTTTT.

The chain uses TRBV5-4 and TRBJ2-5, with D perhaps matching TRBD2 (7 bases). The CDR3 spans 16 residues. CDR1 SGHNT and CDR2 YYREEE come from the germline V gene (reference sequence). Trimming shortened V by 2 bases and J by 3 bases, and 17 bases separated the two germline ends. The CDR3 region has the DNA TGTGCCAGCAGCTTAGGGGGAGGGGGGCGTGAAGAGACCCAGTACTTC. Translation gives CASSLGGGGREETQYF.

CDR3 bases: TGTGCCAGCAGCTTGGACTCAAGCTCCTACGAGCAGTACTTC. Its protein product is CASSLDSSSYEQYF. V is TRBV5-4 and J is TRBJ2-7; D is uncertain. The CDR3 sequence is 14 residues long. Trimming took 0 bases from V and 0 from J, leaving 7 bases between them. Germline V gives CDR1 SGHNT, CDR2 YYREEE (reference sequence). The whole variable domain, filled in from reference TRBV5-4 and TRBJ2-7, reads ETGVTQSPTHLIKTRGQQVTLRCSSQSGHNTVSWYQQALGQGPQFIFQYYREEENGRGNFPPRFSGLQFPNYSSELNVNALELDDSALYLCASSLDSSSYEQYFGPGTRLTVT.